This T cell receptor (beta chain) stems from a study of T cells in Graves' hyperthyroidism and ophthalmopathy. This clonotype came up many times. From RNA transcripts, TCR beta CDR3 regions were amplified. During a first-round RT-PCR of the TCR CDR3, the HTBI primer set was used. TCRdb processed the multiplex PCR reads anew with MiXCR; each CDR3 protein has one entry. The sample has approximately 410,000 distinct CDR3 sequences; 14% to 15% are singletons. CDR3 length: 11 amino acids. V was clipped by 7 bases and J by 2 bases, with 6 bases between them. The material sequenced was blood. The rearrangement links TRBV12-3 or TRBV12-4 to TRBJ2-7; D not certain. This clonotype was obtained from a man younger than 35 with Graves' ophthalmopathy. The CDR3 coding sequence is TGTGCCAGCATGAGAGCCTACGAGCAGTACTTC. Protein sequence: CASMRAYEQYF.